This T cell receptor (beta chain) was sequenced for a study of blood T cell repertoires in COVID-19. Trimming left V 5 bases short and J 10 bases short, with 12 bases between. This CDR3 is 12 amino acids long. Germline loops: CDR1 MNHEY, CDR2 SVGEGT. TCRdb's copy holds only in-frame clones and misses some; the assay was immunoSEQ multiplex PCR. The repertoire holds about 90,000 clones, with around 93% as singletons. Sequenced input: peripheral blood. J is TRBJ2-1 and V is TRBV6-2 or TRBV6-3, with D possibly TRBD1 on 5 matching bases. This clonotype was sampled from a human donor with active COVID-19. The donor label of this sample is uncertain. CDR3 protein: CASSHRIHEQFF. The CDR3, as DNA: TGTGCCAGCAGTCACAGGATCCACGAGCAGTTCTTC.